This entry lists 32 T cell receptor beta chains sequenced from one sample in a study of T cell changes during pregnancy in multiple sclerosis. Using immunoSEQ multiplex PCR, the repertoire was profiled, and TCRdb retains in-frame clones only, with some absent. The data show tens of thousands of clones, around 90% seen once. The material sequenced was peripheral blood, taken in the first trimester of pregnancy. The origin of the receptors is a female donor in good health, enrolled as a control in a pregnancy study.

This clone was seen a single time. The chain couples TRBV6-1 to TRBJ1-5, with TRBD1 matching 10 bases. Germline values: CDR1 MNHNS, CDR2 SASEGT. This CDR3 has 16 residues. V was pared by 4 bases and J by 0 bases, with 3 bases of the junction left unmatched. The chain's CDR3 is CASSGTGGVSNQPQHF. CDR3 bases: TGTGCCAGCAGTGGGACAGGGGGAGTTAGCAATCAGCCCCAGCATTTT.

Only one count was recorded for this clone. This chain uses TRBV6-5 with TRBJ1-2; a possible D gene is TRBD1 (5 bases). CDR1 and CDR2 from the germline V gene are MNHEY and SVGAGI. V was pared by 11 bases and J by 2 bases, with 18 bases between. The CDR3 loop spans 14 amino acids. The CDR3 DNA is TGTGCCTTGGTCGGGGGAGGGGCCAACTATGGCTACACCTTC. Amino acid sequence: CALVGGGANYGYTF.

CDR3 protein: CASSFRDRGPDGELFF. CDR3 nucleotides: TGTGCCAGCAGCTTTAGGGACAGGGGGCCGGACGGGGAGCTGTTTTTT. J is TRBJ2-2 and V is TRBV5-6, with 12 bases fitting TRBD1. Germline trimming cut 2 bases from V and 7 bases from J; bases unmatched to any gene: 6. CDR3 length equals 16 residues. Germline V gene sequence: CDR1 SGHDT, CDR2 YYEEEE.

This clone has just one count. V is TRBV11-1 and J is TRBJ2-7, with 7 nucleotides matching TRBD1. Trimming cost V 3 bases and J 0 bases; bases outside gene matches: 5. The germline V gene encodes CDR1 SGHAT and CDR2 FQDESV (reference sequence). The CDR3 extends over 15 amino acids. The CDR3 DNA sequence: TGTGCCAGCAGCTTGGGACAGTCGAGCTCCTACGAGCAGTACTTC. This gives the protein CASSLGQSSSYEQYF.

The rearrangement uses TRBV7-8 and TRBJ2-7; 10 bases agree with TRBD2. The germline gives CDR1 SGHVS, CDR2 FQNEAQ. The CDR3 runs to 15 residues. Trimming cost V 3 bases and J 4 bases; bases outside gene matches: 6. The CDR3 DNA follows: TGTGCCAGCAGCTTTCTAGCGGGAGTAGGTTACGAGCAGTACTTC. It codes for CASSFLAGVGYEQYF.

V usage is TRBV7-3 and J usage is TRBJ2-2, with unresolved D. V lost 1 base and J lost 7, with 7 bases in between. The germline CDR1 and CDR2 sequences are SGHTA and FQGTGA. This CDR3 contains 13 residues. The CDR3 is CASSLKEDGELFF. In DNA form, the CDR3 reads TGTGCCAGCAGCTTAAAAGAGGACGGGGAGCTGTTTTTT.

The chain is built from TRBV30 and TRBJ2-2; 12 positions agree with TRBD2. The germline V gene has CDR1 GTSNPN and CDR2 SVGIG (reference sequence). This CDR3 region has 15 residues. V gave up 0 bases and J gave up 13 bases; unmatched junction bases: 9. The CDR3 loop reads CAWSVRGLAGGRLFF. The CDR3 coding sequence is TGTGCCTGGAGTGTAAGGGGCCTAGCGGGGGGGCGGCTGTTTTTT.

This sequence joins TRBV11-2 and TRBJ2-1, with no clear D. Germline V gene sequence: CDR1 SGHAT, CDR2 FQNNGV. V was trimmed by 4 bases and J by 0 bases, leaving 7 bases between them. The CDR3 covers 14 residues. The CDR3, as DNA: TGTGCCAGCAGCTCCTTGAGCTCCTACAATGAGCAGTTCTTC. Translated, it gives CASSSLSSYNEQFF.

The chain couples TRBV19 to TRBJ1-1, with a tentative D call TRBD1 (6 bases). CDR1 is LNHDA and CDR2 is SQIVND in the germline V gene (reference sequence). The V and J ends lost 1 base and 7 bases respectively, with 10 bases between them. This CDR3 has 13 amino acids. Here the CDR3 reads CASSIAGAIEAFF. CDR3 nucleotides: TGTGCCAGTAGTATAGCAGGGGCGATTGAAGCTTTCTTT.

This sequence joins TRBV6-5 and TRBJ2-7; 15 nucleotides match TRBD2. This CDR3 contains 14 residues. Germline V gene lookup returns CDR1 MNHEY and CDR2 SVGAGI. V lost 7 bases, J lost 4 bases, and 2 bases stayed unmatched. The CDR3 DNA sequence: TGTGCCAGCAAAGGACTAGCGGGAGGGTACGAGCAGTACTTC. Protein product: CASKGLAGGYEQYF.

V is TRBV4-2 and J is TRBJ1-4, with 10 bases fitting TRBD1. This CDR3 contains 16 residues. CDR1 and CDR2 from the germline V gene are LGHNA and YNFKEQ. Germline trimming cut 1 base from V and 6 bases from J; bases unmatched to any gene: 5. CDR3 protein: CASSQGDRGRDEKLFF. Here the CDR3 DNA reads TGTGCCAGCAGCCAAGGCGACAGGGGGCGAGATGAAAAACTGTTTTTT.

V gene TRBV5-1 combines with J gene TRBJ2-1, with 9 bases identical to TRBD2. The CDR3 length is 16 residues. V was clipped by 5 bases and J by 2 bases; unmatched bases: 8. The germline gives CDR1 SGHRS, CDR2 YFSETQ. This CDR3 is CASSRMAGGAYNEQFF. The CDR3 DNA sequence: TGCGCCAGCAGTCGAATGGCGGGGGGGGCCTACAATGAGCAGTTCTTC.

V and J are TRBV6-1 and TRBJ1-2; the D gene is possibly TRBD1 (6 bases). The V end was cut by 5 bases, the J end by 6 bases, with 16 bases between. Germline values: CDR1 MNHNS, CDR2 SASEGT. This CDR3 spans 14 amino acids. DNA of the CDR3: TGTGCCAGCAGTTCTTGGGGGCAAGGACATGGCTACACCTTC. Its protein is CASSSWGQGHGYTF.

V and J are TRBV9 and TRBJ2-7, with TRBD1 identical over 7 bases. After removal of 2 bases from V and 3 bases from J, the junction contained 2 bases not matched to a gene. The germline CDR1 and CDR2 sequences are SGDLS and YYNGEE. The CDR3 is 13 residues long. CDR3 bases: TGTGCCAGCAGCGTCGGACAGGACTACGAGCAGTACTTC. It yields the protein CASSVGQDYEQYF.

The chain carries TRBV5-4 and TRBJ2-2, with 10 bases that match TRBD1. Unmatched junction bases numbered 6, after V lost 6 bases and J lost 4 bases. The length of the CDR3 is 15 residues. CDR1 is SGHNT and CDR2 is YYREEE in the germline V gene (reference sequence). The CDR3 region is CASTQGQGPTGELFF. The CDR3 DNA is TGTGCCAGCACCCAGGGACAGGGGCCCACCGGGGAGCTGTTTTTT.

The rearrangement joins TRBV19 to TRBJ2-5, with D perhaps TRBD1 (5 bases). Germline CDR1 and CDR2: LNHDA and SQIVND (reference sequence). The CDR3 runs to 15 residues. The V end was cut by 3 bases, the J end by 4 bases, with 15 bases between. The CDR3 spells CASSMPISGSETQYF. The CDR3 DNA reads TGTGCCAGTAGTATGCCTATTTCAGGGTCAGAGACCCAGTACTTC.

The CDR3 sequence: CASSSSFRERQGPYEQYF. CDR3 nucleotide sequence: TGTGCCAGCAGTTCAAGTTTTAGGGAGAGACAGGGACCCTACGAGCAGTACTTC. The V and J genes are TRBV28 and TRBJ2-7, with TRBD1 matching 7 bases. Germline-derived CDR1 and CDR2 are MDHEN and SYDVKM. This CDR3 has 18 residues. V was pared by 4 bases and J by 2 bases, with 17 bases of the junction left unmatched.

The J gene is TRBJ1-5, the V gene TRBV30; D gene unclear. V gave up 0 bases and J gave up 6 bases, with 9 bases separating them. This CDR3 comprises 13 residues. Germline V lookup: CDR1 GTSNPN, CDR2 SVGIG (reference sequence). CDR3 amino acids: CAWSVTGSQPQHF. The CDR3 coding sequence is TGTGCCTGGAGTGTAACGGGGAGTCAGCCCCAGCATTTT.

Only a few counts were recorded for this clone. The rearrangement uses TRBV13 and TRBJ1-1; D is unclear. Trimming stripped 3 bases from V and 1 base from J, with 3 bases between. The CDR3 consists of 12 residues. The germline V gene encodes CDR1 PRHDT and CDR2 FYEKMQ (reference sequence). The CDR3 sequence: CASSFGNTEAFF. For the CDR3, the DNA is TGTGCCAGCAGCTTCGGGAACACTGAAGCTTTCTTT.

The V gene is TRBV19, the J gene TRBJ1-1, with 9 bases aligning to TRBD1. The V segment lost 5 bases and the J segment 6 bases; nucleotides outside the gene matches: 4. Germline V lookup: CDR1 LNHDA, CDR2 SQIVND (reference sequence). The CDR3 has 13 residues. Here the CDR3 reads CASSRDRVAEAFF. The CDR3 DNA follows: TGTGCCAGTAGTCGGGACAGGGTCGCTGAAGCTTTCTTT.

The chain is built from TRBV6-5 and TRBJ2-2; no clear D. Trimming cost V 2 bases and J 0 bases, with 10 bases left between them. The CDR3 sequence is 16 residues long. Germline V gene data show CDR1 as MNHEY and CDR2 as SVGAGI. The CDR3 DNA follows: TGTGCCAGCAGTTACGAGGCCAACACGAACACCGGGGAGCTGTTTTTT. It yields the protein CASSYEANTNTGELFF.

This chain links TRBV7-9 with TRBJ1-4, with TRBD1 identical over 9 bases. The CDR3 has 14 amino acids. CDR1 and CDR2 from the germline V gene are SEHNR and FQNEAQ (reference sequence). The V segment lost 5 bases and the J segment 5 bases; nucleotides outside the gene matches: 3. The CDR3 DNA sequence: TGTGCCAGCAGCCCCGGACAGGGGAATGAAAAACTGTTTTTT. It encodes CASSPGQGNEKLFF. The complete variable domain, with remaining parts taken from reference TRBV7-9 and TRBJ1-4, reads DTGVSQNPRHKITKRGQNVTFRCDPISEHNRLYWYRQTLGQGPEFLTYFQNEAQLEKSRLLSDRFSAERPKGSFSTLEIQRTEQGDSAMYLCASSPGQGNEKLFFGSGTQLSVL.

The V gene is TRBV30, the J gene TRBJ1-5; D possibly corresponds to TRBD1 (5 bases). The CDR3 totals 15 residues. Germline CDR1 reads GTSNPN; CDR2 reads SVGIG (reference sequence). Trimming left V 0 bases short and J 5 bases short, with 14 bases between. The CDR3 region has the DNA TGTGCCTGGAGTGTGGGGCAGGGAGGCGATCAGCCCCAGCATTTT. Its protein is CAWSVGQGGDQPQHF. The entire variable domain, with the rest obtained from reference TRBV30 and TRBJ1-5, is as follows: SQTIHQWPATLVQPVGSPLSLECTVEGTSNPNLYWYRQAAGRGLQLLFYSVGIGQISSEVPQNLSASRPQDRQFILSSKKLLLSDSGFYLCAWSVGQGGDQPQHFGDGTRLSIL.

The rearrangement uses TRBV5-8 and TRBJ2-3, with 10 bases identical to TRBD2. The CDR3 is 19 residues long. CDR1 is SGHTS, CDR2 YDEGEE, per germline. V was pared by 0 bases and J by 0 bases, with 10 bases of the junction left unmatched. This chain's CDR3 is CASSLAPSGRARSTDTQYF. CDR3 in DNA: TGTGCCAGCAGCTTGGCCCCGAGCGGGAGGGCCCGAAGCACAGATACGCAGTATTTT. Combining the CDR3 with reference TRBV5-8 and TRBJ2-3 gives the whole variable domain EAGVTQSPTHLIKTRGQQATLRCSPISGHTSVYWYQQALGLGLQFLLWYDEGEERNRGNFPPRFSGRQFPNYSSELNVNALELEDSALYLCASSLAPSGRARSTDTQYFGPGTRLTVL.

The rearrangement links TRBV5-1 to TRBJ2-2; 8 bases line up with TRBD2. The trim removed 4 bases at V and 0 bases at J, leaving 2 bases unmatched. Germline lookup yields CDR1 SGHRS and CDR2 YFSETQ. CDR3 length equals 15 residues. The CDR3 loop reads CASSPLAANTGELFF. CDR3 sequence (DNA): TGCGCCAGCAGCCCACTAGCGGCGAACACCGGGGAGCTGTTTTTT.

This chain's CDR3 is CARREGLAWTEQFF. CDR3 nucleotides: TGTGCCAGACGGGAAGGACTAGCCTGGACCGAGCAGTTCTTC. The chain employs TRBV2 and TRBJ2-1; 8 positions agree with TRBD2. The V segment lost 9 bases and the J segment 10 bases; nucleotides outside the gene matches: 14. From germline, CDR1 is SNHLY and CDR2 FYNNEI. The length of the CDR3 is 14 residues. Drawing the rest from reference TRBV2 and TRBJ2-1, the complete variable domain is EPEVTQTPSHQVTQMGQEVILRCVPISNHLYFYWYRQILGQKVEFLVSFYNNEISEKSEIFDDQFSVERPDGSNFTLKIRSTKLEDSAMYFCARREGLAWTEQFFGPGTRLTVL.

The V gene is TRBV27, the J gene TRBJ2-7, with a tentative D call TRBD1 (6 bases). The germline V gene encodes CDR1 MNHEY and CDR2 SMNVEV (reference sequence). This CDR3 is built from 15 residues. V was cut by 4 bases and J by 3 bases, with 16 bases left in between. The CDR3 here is CASSSLDRRFYEQYF. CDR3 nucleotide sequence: TGTGCCAGCAGTTCCCTCGACAGGAGGTTCTACGAGCAGTACTTC.

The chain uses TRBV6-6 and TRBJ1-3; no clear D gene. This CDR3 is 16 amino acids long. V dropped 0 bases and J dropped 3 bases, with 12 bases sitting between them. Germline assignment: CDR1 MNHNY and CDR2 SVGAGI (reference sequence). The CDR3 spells CASSYSAGLLGNTIYF. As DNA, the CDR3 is TGTGCCAGCAGTTACTCAGCAGGCCTCCTTGGAAACACCATATATTTT.

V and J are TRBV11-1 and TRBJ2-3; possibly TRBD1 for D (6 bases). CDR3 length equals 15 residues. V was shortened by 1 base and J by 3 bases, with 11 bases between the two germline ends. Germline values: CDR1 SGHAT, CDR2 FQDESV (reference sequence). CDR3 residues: CASSLDRELTDTQYF. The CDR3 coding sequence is TGTGCCAGCAGCTTAGACAGGGAGTTGACAGATACGCAGTATTTT.

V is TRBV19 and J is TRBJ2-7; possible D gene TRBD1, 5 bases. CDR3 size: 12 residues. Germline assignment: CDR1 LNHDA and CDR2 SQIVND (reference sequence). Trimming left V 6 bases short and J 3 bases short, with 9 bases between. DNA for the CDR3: TGTGCCAGTAGCGACAGTGGCTACGAGCAGTACTTC. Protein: CASSDSGYEQYF.

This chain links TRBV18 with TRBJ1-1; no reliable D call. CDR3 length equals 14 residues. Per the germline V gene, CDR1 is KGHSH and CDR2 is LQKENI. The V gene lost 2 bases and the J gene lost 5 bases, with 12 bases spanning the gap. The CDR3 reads CASSPISAETEAFF. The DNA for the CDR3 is TGTGCCAGCTCACCAATTAGTGCGGAAACTGAAGCTTTCTTT. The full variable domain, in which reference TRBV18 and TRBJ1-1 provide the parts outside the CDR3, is NAGVMQNPRHLVRRRGQEARLRCSPMKGHSHVYWYRQLPEEGLKFMVYLQKENIIDESGMPKERFSAEFPKEGPSILRIQQVVRGDSAAYFCASSPISAETEAFFGQGTRLTVV.

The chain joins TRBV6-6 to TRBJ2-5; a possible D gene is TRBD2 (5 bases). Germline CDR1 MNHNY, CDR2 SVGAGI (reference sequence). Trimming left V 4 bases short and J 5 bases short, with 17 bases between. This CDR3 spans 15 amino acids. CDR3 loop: CASSLATQAGETQYF. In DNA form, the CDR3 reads TGTGCCAGCAGTTTAGCGACCCAAGCCGGGGAGACCCAGTACTTC.